The rows below give T cell receptor beta chains drawn from one sample of a study of blood T cell repertoires in COVID-19. Measured with immunoSEQ multiplex PCR; TCRdb has only the in-frame clones, and not every one. The table lists a few hundred thousand clones, about 90% of them singletons. Sequenced: PBMCs or T cells enriched from blood (not recorded which). These receptors originate from a woman aged 18 to 35 with acute COVID-19. Each CDR3 is given with its conserved first and last residue.

V gene: TRBV2; J gene: TRBJ2-7; CDR3 protein: CASALAGVAYEQYF
V gene: TRBV19; J gene: TRBJ1-2; CDR3 protein: CASSHDLRTRRDGYTF
V gene: TRBV19; J gene: TRBJ1-2; CDR3 protein: CASSIGTGNYGYTF
V gene: TRBV6-5; J gene: TRBJ1-1; CDR3 protein: CASGIGQTNTEAFF
V gene: TRBV5-1; J gene: TRBJ1-4; CDR3 protein: CASSWDSSTNEKLFF
V gene: TRBV5-8; J gene: TRBJ1-1; CDR3 protein: CASSLGTGGMNTEAFF
V gene: TRBV2; J gene: TRBJ2-7; CDR3 protein: CASSGTGWSGEQYF
V gene: TRBV6-6; J gene: TRBJ2-2; CDR3 protein: CASLGTSGRGTGELFF
V gene: TRBV4-1; J gene: TRBJ1-6; CDR3 protein: CASSQDMRTGQNSPLHF
V gene: TRBV28; J gene: TRBJ2-7; CDR3 protein: CASSSPGTSGGRGEQYF
V gene: TRBV28; J gene: TRBJ1-5; CDR3 protein: CASSFYQPQHF
V gene: TRBV3-1/TRBV3-2; J gene: TRBJ1-1; CDR3 protein: CASSQVAGYQAFF
V gene: TRBV7-3; J gene: TRBJ2-1; CDR3 protein: CASSQTSKGEQFF